This TCR beta chain comes out of a study of blood T cell repertoires in COVID-19. Across the whole study: Whether acute or convalescent, the COVID-19 samples came from the United States, Italy and Spain. T cells, B-cell-depleted T cells, or PBMCs provided the cDNA or gDNA that served as material.

Study processing details: Amplified reference gene primers provided the basis for estimating nucleated cell counts. TCRdb's table, derived via immunoSEQ multiplex PCR, lists solely in-frame clones and lacks some. V and J calls and clone size are as listed in that table; D and trimming were resolved from the DNA. The repertoire includes fewer than 300,000 clones, 70% to 90% of them detected once, and around 0.78% sits in the top ten. CDR1 and CDR2 (germline): SGHNT, YENEEA. The CDR3 extends over 16 amino acids. Between the trimmed V and J ends, which lost 5 bases and 1 base, there was a span of 16 bases.

The genes are TRBV11-3 and TRBJ2-3, with no clear D. Input material: peripheral blood. This receptor was taken from a woman aged 25 to 45 with acute or convalescent COVID-19. This CDR3 reads CASSPASGRGTDTQYF. The CDR3 nucleotides are TGTGCCAGCAGCCCAGCTTCGGGTCGGGGCACAGATACGCAGTATTTT. Full variable domain (rest looked up from reference TRBV11-3 and TRBJ2-3): EAGVVQSPRYKIIEKKQPVAFWCNPISGHNTLYWYLQNLGQGPELLIRYENEEAVDDSQLPKDRFSAERLKGVDSTLKIQPAELGDSAVYLCASSPASGRGTDTQYFGPGTRLTVL.